The next 15 T cell receptor beta chains were all read from a single sample in a study of blood T cell repertoires in COVID-19. Only in-frame clones appear in the TCRdb table, and some are missing; sequencing was by immunoSEQ multiplex PCR. The sample carries fewer than 45,000 clones, roughly nine tenths recorded once. Sequencing was done on a sample of peripheral blood. These TCRs come from a man aged 55-75 years with active or convalescent COVID-19.

The chain recombines TRBV4-1 with TRBJ1-1, with TRBD1 matching 8 bases. V was clipped by 1 base and J by 8 bases; unmatched bases: 3. The length of the CDR3 is 13 residues. Germline-derived CDR1 and CDR2 are MGHRA and YSYEKL. This CDR3 reads CASSQGQGIEAFF. In DNA, the CDR3 is TGCGCCAGCAGCCAAGGACAGGGGATCGAAGCTTTCTTT.

J is TRBJ2-7 and V is TRBV5-4; 7 bases fit TRBD1. Germline lookup yields CDR1 SGHNT and CDR2 YYREEE (reference sequence). This CDR3 has 14 amino acids. V trimming: 1 base; J trimming: 6 bases; junction bases outside the gene matches: 7. Here the CDR3 reads CASSLRGWTGEQYF. CDR3 DNA: TGTGCCAGCAGCTTGAGAGGATGGACAGGCGAGCAGTACTTC.

The chain combines TRBV19 with TRBJ1-2; TRBD1 matches 8 bases. The CDR3 length is 14 residues. V shed 6 bases and J 7 bases; nucleotides not matched to a gene: 10. CDR1 and CDR2 (germline): LNHDA, SQIVND (reference sequence). CDR3 sequence: CASRNRGGFSGYTF. The CDR3 region has the DNA TGTGCCAGTAGGAACAGGGGGGGTTTTTCTGGCTACACCTTC.

This clone has only a few counts. The chain joins TRBV10-3 to TRBJ1-2, with 7 bases matching TRBD1. With 2 bases clipped from V and 6 bases from J, the junction kept 12 bases outside the gene matches. There are 16 residues in the CDR3. Germline V lookup: CDR1 ENHRY, CDR2 SYGVKD. CDR3 loop: CAISEREGRGIDGYTF. CDR3 DNA: TGTGCCATCAGTGAGAGAGAGGGCAGGGGGATAGATGGCTACACCTTC.

The rearrangement uses TRBV29-1 and TRBJ2-2, with D possibly matching TRBD1 (6 bases). From germline, CDR1 is SQVTM and CDR2 ANQGSEA. The CDR3 covers 13 residues. Trimming left V 5 bases short and J 6 bases short, with 13 bases between. CDR3 in amino acids: CSVTRDRPGELFF. Written as DNA, the CDR3 is TGCAGCGTTACCAGAGACAGGCCCGGGGAGCTGTTTTTT.

The chain employs TRBV25-1 and TRBJ1-6; 9 bases fit TRBD1. CDR1 is MGHDK, CDR2 SYGVNS, per germline. The length of the CDR3 is 15 residues. V was clipped by 2 bases and J by 10 bases; unmatched bases: 6. The CDR3 DNA reads TGTGCCAGCAGTGAAATCGGGACAGGGATGTCACCCCTCCACTTT. Its protein product is CASSEIGTGMSPLHF.

The V gene is TRBV28, the J gene TRBJ1-2; D is perhaps TRBD1 (6 bases). V lost 8 bases and J 2 bases, leaving 9 bases between the germline ends. Germline loops: CDR1 MDHEN, CDR2 SYDVKM. The CDR3 length is 12 residues. CDR3 coding DNA: TGTGCCAGCTCAGACAGGAACTATGGCTACACCTTC. Translating it yields CASSDRNYGYTF.

This clone was seen only once. The chain couples TRBV24-1 to TRBJ1-4; the D is unclear. The CDR3 consists of 15 residues. The V and J ends lost 0 bases and 0 bases respectively, with 4 bases between them. Looked up from germline, CDR1 is KGHDR and CDR2 is SFDVKD. As DNA, the CDR3 is TGTGCCACCAGTGATTTGCGGGCAACTAATGAAAAACTGTTTTTT. As protein: CATSDLRATNEKLFF.

This chain joins TRBV19 and TRBJ2-2; D is ambiguous. The CDR3 runs 15 residues. V was cut by 3 bases and J by 0 bases, with 8 bases left in between. Germline CDR1 reads LNHDA; CDR2 reads SQIVND (reference sequence). The CDR3, as DNA: TGTGCCAGTAGTATTGGCAGGTCGAACACCGGGGAGCTGTTTTTT. Protein product: CASSIGRSNTGELFF.

This rearrangement joins TRBV5-6 to TRBJ1-1; D remains unclear. CDR3 length: 14 amino acids. Trimming took off 2 bases at V and 0 bases at J, with 8 bases between the two ends. Per germline, CDR1 SGHDT and CDR2 YYEEEE. The CDR3 DNA reads TGTGCCAGCAGCTTTTCAGTCGTGAACACTGAAGCTTTCTTT. It is translated as CASSFSVVNTEAFF. Full variable domain (remainder filled in from reference TRBV5-6 and TRBJ1-1): DAGVTQSPTHLIKTRGQQVTLRCSPKSGHDTVSWYQQALGQGPQFIFQYYEEEERQRGNFPDRFSGHQFPNYSSELNVNALLLGDSALYLCASSFSVVNTEAFFGQGTRLTVV.

The V and J genes are TRBV19 and TRBJ1-1; D is ambiguous. Trimming took off 6 bases at V and 2 bases at J, with 13 bases between the two ends. Per the germline V gene, CDR1 is LNHDA and CDR2 is SQIVND (reference sequence). The CDR3 runs to 14 residues. CDR3 sequence (DNA): TGTGCCAGTAGCAGGTCAGGCAGAAACACTGAAGCTTTCTTT. This translates into CASSRSGRNTEAFF.

This clone was counted a single time. The V and J genes are TRBV12-3 or TRBV12-4 and TRBJ2-7, with D maybe TRBD1 (5 bases). The CDR3 length is 13 residues. V lost 3 bases to trimming and J lost 6 bases, with 12 bases between them. CDR3 in DNA: TGTGCCAGCAGTTTTGGGCAGGGTAGCGAGCAGTACTTC. Residues: CASSFGQGSEQYF.

The chain couples TRBV7-2 to TRBJ1-2; the match to TRBD1 covers 8 bases. Germline trimming cut 3 bases from V and 8 bases from J; bases unmatched to any gene: 8. Germline lookup yields CDR1 SGHTA and CDR2 FQGNSA. The CDR3 consists of 14 residues. The CDR3 nucleotides read TGTGCCAGCAGCTTTTGGCAGGGGGCAAAGGGCTACACCTTC. Translating gives CASSFWQGAKGYTF.

The gene calls are TRBV10-3 and TRBJ1-2, with TRBD1 identical over 8 bases. Per the germline V gene, CDR1 is ENHRY and CDR2 is SYGVKD. The CDR3 runs 15 residues. V shed 4 bases and J 4 bases; nucleotides not matched to a gene: 8. The CDR3 loop reads CAISATTGVAYGYTF. Here the CDR3 DNA reads TGTGCCATCAGTGCGACGACAGGGGTAGCCTATGGCTACACCTTC.

The V call is TRBV28, the J call TRBJ2-6; D may be TRBD1 or TRBD2 (6 bases each). CDR3 length: 15 amino acids. Trimming pared 10 bases from V and 0 bases from J, leaving 13 bases between. Germline assignment: CDR1 MDHEN and CDR2 SYDVKM. The CDR3 spells CATRGGASGANVLTF. In DNA form, the CDR3 reads TGTGCCACCAGGGGCGGGGCCTCTGGGGCCAACGTCCTGACTTTC.